A selection of T cell receptor beta chains follows, all from one sample in a study of tumor-infiltrating lymphocytes in primary liver carcinoma. Each CDR3 protein is one row after TCRdb ran MiXCR on the multiplex PCR reads. The sample records over 250,000 distinct CDR3 sequences, about 50% being singletons. The sample was peripheral blood. Receptors originate from a woman aged 25 to 39 with primary liver carcinoma and hepatitis B virus infection. Both conserved end residues are trimmed from each CDR3. A D gene is named only where the DNA matches it firmly.

d_call: TRBD2
v_call: TRBV28
cdr3_aa: ATRSGTRFETQY

d_call: TRBD2
v_call: TRBV4-1
cdr3_aa: ASSHPGTSVTYHNDEQF

d_call: NA
v_call: TRBV6-6
cdr3_aa: ASSYGGGVAAKNIQY

d_call: TRBD1
v_call: TRBV6-1
cdr3_aa: ASKRTGGICEQY

d_call: NA
v_call: TRBV6-1
cdr3_aa: ASSSGADQETQY

d_call: NA
v_call: TRBV28
cdr3_aa: ASHPGRSYGYT

d_call: NA
v_call: TRBV11-2
cdr3_aa: ASRKPGESYGYT

d_call: NA
v_call: TRBV11-2
cdr3_aa: ASSLTGYGNT

d_call: NA
v_call: TRBV5-4
cdr3_aa: ASSLYSAGLTDTQY

d_call: NA
v_call: TRBV7-9
cdr3_aa: ASSLLYSYEQY

d_call: NA
v_call: TRBV24-1
cdr3_aa: ATSDRPSNEQF

d_call: NA
v_call: TRBV14
cdr3_aa: ASSQGQVRFYEQY

d_call: TRBD1
v_call: TRBV11-2
cdr3_aa: ASRNRGAVGEQF

d_call: TRBD2
v_call: TRBV6-2/TRBV6-3
cdr3_aa: ASSYGGLAGGYEQY

d_call: TRBD1
v_call: TRBV5-1
cdr3_aa: ASSSYRGYEQY

d_call: TRBD1
v_call: TRBV6-2/TRBV6-3
cdr3_aa: ASSSFGQGLNQPQH

d_call: TRBD2
v_call: TRBV5-4
cdr3_aa: ASSSGLAGPGGADTQY

d_call: NA
v_call: TRBV6-1
cdr3_aa: ASSPNGWGSKSNQPQH

d_call: TRBD2
v_call: TRBV30
cdr3_aa: AWKRDQLYEEY

d_call: TRBD2
v_call: TRBV11-2
cdr3_aa: ASSPSRTSGIRAEQY

d_call: NA
v_call: TRBV11-2
cdr3_aa: DSSHIARVKEQY

d_call: NA
v_call: TRBV4-1
cdr3_aa: ASSRGLGRKEIQY

d_call: NA
v_call: TRBV5-6
cdr3_aa: ASSLATPRPEQY

d_call: NA
v_call: TRBV7-9
cdr3_aa: ASSPPPGHQRDEQY

d_call: TRBD2
v_call: TRBV14
cdr3_aa: ASSQDVGLAGGELF

d_call: TRBD1
v_call: TRBV12-3/TRBV12-4
cdr3_aa: ASSFRDRYQETQY

d_call: NA
v_call: TRBV14
cdr3_aa: ASSPITTPQETQY

d_call: TRBD2
v_call: TRBV11-2
cdr3_aa: ASSSSGSSYEQY

d_call: NA
v_call: TRBV18
cdr3_aa: ASSLSPASGANVLT

d_call: TRBD2
v_call: TRBV6-5
cdr3_aa: ASSPASGWLVQY

d_call: NA
v_call: TRBV4-1
cdr3_aa: ASSHPGYRGGPTGELF

d_call: NA
v_call: TRBV4-2
cdr3_aa: ASSQDRTSQETQY

d_call: TRBD2
v_call: TRBV12-3/TRBV12-4
cdr3_aa: ASSTSGRGADTQY

d_call: NA
v_call: TRBV29-1
cdr3_aa: SAQGGDTGELF

d_call: TRBD2
v_call: TRBV5-4
cdr3_aa: ASSLGLAGASENIQY

d_call: NA
v_call: TRBV6-6
cdr3_aa: ASSRSNWNTEAF

d_call: TRBD2
v_call: TRBV12-3/TRBV12-4
cdr3_aa: ASSPYSGTNTGELF

d_call: NA
v_call: TRBV6-2/TRBV6-3
cdr3_aa: ASSYPPQAQTTQY

d_call: NA
v_call: TRBV6-6
cdr3_aa: ASSLTRRIYT

d_call: NA
v_call: TRBV5-1
cdr3_aa: ASSFRTAWMNTEAF

d_call: TRBD2
v_call: TRBV29-1
cdr3_aa: SADPGRGTGELF

d_call: NA
v_call: TRBV12-3/TRBV12-4
cdr3_aa: ASSLGWGRETQY

d_call: NA
v_call: TRBV12-5
cdr3_aa: TSGLMVFWPPRYQETQY

d_call: NA
v_call: TRBV11-2
cdr3_aa: ASSPLGGPYNEQF

d_call: TRBD1
v_call: TRBV5-1
cdr3_aa: ASSPGQGAYNEQI

d_call: NA
v_call: TRBV2
cdr3_aa: ASSAPGRPNEKLF

d_call: NA
v_call: TRBV28
cdr3_aa: ASSLAGNGQPQH

d_call: TRBD2
v_call: TRBV14
cdr3_aa: ASAGISGINEQF